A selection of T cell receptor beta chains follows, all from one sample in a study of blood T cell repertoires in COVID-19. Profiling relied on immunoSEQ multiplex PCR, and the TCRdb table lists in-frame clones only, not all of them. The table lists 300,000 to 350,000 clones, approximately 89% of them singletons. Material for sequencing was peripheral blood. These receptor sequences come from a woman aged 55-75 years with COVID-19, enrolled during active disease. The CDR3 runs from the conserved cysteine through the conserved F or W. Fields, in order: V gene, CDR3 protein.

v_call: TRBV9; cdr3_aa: CASSVGGARTDTQYF
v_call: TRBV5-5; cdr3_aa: CASSLSPSGHDRELFF
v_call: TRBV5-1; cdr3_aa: CASSLPSWEQFF
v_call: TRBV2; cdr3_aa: CASLLLGDGAEGYTF
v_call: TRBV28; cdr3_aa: CASEDFSSGNTIYF
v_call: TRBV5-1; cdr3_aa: CASSLEGANYGYTF
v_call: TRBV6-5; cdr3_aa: CASRGGANYGYTF
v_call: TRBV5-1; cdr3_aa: CASSPGQHRLGEQFF
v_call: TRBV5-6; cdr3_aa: CASTYYNEQFF
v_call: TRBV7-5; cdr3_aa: CVRSSLGHEQYF
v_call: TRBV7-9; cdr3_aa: CASAGGRAAFF
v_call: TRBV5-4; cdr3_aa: CASSLGLADSYEQYF
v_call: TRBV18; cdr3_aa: CASSGREATEAFF
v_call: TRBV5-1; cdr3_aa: CASENPPIVNEQFF
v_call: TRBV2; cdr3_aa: CASSPAYEQYF
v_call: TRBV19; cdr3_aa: CASSNRDSVSLNYGYTF
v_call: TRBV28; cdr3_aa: CASSFQSVSGGHEQFF
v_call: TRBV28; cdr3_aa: CAHRPGPNTGELFF
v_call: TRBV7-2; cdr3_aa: CASSLAVTADTQYF
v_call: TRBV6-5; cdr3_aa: CASGAGNQPQHF
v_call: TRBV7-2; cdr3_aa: CASSSGQGAYEQYF
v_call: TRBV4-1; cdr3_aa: CASSLRPSGGSVWTDTQYF
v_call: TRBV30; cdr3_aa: CACPGTGASPLHF
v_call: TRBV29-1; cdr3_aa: CSAVARPGTDTQYF
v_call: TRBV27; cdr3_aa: CASTIQGATDTQYF
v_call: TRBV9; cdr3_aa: CASSVGLAGVETQYF
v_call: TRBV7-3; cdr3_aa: CASSGPGTGNRNYGYTF
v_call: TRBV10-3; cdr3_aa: CAISEELGNQPQHF
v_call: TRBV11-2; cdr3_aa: CASSYRVTEAFF
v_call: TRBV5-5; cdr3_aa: CASSLAPGGSYGYTF
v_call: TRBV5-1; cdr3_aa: CASSLYPADTEAFF
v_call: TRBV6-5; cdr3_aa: CASSVDRGSNQPQHF
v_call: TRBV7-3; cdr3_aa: CASSLSRDRGGEQFF
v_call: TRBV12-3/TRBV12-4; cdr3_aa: CASRPTENTEAFF
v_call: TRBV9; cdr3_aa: CASSVSTGTDSPLHF
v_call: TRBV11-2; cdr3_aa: CASSLDEYPYGYTF
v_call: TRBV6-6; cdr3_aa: CASKPGNQPQHF
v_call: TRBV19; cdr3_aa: CASSIVGTAANYGYTF
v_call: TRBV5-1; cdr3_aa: CASSPGPYGGAYTDTQYF
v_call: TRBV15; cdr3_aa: CATSRAWDRGEKLFF
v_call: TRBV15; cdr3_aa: CATSRVDSNTEAFF
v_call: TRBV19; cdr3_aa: CASSIVSGRPDQPQHF
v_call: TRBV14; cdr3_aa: CASSRRTGAYGYTF
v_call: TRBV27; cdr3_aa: CASSPPGYSGSQPQHF
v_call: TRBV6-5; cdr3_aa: CATHQTSTYNSPLHF
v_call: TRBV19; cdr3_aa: CASRQPGTSPDTQYF
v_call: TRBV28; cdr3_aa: CATSGQGAGTEAFF
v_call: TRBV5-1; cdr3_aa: CASSLGPDRLAPYEQYF
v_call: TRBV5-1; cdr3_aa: CASSLAEGLSRQETQYF
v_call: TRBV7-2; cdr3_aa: CASSLGEGYQPQHF
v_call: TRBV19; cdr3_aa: CASGQGREKLFF
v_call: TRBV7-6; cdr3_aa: CASSSGTGMFENYGYTF
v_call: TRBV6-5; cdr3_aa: CASNPPGWGNTEAFF
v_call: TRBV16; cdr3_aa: CASSQSTAGETQYF
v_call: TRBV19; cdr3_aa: CASISGGGATDTQYF
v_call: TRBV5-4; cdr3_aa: CASSLVQGYGYTF
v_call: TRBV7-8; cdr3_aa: CASSEGGQGGQPQHF
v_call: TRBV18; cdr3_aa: CASSLTENEQYF
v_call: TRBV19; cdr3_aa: CASTRAVANYGYTF
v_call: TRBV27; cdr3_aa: CASSSAGGTQPQHF